This TCR beta chain was sequenced for a study of blood T cell repertoires in COVID-19. Overall study context: Material from acute and convalescent COVID-19 was sourced from the United States, Italy and Spain.

Repertoires were generated with immunoSEQ multiplex PCR, while TCRdb's copy carries only in-frame clones and drops some. The sample carries a few hundred thousand clones, around 85% recorded once. Deletions cut 2 bases from V and 3 bases from J, with 8 bases between. The CDR3 extends over 13 amino acids. Germline V gives CDR1 SGHVS, CDR2 FQNEAQ. Material: peripheral blood. V gene TRBV7-8 combines with J gene TRBJ2-7, with D unclear. This clonotype was sampled from a human donor with COVID-19, enrolled during active disease. The donor label of this sample is uncertain. CDR3 residues: CASSLNTNYEQYF. In DNA, the CDR3 is TGTGCCAGCAGCTTAAATACAAACTACGAGCAGTACTTC.